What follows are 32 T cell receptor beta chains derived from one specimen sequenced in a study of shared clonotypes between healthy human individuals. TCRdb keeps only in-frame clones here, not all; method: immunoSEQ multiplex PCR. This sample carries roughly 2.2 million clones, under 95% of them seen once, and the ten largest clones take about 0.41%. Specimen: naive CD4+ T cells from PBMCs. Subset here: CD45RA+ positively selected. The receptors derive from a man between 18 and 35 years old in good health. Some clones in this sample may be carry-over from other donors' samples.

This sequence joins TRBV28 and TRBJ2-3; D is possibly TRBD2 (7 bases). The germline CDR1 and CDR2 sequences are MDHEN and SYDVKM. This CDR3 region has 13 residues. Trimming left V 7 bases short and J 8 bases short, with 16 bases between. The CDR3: CASKLTGGGTQYF. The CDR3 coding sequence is TGTGCCAGCAAACTTACGGGGGGCGGTACGCAGTATTTT.

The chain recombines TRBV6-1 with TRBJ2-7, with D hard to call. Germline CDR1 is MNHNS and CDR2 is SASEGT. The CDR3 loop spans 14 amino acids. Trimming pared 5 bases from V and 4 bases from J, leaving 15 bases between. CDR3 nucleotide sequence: TGTGCCAGCAGTACACCTAGTTCACGGTACGAGCAGTACTTC. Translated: CASSTPSSRYEQYF.

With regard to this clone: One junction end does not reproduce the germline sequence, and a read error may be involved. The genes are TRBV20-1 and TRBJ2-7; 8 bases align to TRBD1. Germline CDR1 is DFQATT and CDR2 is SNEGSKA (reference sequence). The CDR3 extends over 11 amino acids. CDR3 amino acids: CSARGRRGLTF. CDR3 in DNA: TGCAGTGCTCGCGGACGCAGGGGGCTTACCTTC.

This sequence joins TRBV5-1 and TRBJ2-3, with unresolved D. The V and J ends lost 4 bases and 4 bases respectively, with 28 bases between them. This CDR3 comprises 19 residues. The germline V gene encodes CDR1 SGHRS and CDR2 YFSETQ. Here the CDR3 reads CASSLPPLFEVSGSDTQYF. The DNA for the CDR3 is TGCGCCAGCAGCCTCCCTCCGCTGTTCGAGGTTTCCGGGTCAGATACGCAGTATTTT.

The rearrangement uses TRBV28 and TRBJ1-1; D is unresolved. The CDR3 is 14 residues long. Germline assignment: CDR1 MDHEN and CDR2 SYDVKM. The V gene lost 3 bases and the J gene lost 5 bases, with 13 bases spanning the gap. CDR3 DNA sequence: TGTGCCAGCAGTTTCTGGCAGCGAACTACTGAAGCTTTCTTT. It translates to CASSFWQRTTEAFF.

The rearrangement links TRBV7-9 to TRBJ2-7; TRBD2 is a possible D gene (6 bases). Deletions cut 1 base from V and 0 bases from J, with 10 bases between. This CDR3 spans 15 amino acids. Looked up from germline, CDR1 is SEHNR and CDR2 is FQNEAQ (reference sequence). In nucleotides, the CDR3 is TGTGCCAGCAGCTTAGTTCCTAGCGCCTCCTACGAGCAGTACTTC. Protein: CASSLVPSASYEQYF. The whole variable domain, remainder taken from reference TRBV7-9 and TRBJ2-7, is DTGVSQNPRHKITKRGQNVTFRCDPISEHNRLYWYRQTLGQGPEFLTYFQNEAQLEKSRLLSDRFSAERPKGSFSTLEIQRTEQGDSAMYLCASSLVPSASYEQYFGPGTRLTVT.

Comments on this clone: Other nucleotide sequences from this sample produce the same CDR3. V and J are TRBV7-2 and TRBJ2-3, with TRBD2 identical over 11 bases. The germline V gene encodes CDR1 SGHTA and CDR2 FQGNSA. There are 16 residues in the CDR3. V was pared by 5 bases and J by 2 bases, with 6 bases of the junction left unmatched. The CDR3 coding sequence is TGTGCCAGCAGCCCACGGACTAGCGGGTCCACAGATACGCAGTATTTT. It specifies CASSPRTSGSTDTQYF.

CDR3 residues: CASSLLAGGSNEKLFF. In nucleotides, the CDR3 is TGTGCCAGCAGCTTACTGGCGGGAGGTTCTAATGAAAAACTGTTTTTT. V gene TRBV7-9 combines with J gene TRBJ1-4, with D unclear. CDR3 length: 16 amino acids. The germline gives CDR1 SEHNR, CDR2 FQNEAQ (reference sequence). Trimming shortened V by 2 bases and J by 3 bases, and 13 bases separated the two germline ends.

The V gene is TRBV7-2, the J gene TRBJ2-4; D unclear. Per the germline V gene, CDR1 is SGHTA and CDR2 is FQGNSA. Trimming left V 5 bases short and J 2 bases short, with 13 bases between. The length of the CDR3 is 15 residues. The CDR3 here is CASSPSWQTKNIQYF. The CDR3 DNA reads TGTGCCAGCAGCCCATCTTGGCAGACCAAAAACATTCAGTACTTC.

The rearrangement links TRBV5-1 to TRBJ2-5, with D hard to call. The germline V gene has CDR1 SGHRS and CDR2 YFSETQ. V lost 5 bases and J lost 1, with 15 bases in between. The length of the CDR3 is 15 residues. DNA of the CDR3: TGCGCCAGCAGACGGTTACCTACAGCCCAAGAGACCCAGTACTTC. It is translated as CASRRLPTAQETQYF.

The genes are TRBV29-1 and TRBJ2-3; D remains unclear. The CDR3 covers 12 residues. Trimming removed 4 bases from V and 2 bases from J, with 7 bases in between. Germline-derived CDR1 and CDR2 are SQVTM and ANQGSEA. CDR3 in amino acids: CSVVMVTDTQYF. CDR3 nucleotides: TGCAGCGTTGTGATGGTCACAGATACGCAGTATTTT.

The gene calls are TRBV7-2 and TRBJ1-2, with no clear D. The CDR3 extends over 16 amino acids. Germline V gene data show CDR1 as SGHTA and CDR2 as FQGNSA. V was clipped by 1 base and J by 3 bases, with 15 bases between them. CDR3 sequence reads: CASSLGVGYGDYGYTF. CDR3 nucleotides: TGTGCCAGCAGCTTAGGCGTGGGGTATGGTGACTATGGCTACACCTTC.

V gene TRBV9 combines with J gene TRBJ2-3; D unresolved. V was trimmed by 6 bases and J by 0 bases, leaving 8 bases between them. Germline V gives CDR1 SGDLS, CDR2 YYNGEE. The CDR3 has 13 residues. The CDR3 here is CASNSASTDTQYF. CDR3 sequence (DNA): TGTGCCAGCAACAGCGCCAGCACAGATACGCAGTATTTT.

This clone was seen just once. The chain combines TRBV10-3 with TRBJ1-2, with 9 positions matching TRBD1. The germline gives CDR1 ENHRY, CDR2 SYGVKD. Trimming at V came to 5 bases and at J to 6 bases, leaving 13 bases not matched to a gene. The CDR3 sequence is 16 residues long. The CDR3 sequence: CAISYPKTGTGNGYTF. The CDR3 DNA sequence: TGTGCCATCAGTTACCCAAAGACCGGGACAGGGAATGGCTACACCTTC.

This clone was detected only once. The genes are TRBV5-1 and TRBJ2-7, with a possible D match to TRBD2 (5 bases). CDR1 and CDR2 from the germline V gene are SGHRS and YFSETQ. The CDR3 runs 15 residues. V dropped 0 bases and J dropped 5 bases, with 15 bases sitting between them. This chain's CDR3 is CASSLARQLGDEQYF. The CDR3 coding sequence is TGCGCCAGCAGCTTGGCAAGGCAGCTCGGGGACGAGCAGTACTTC.

The CDR3 DNA follows: TGTGCCAGCAGCACCAAGGGAGCTAATGAAAAACTGTTTTTT. Its protein is CASSTKGANEKLFF. This rearrangement joins TRBV5-4 to TRBJ1-4, with unresolved D. The V gene lost 4 bases and the J gene lost 3 bases, with 10 bases spanning the gap. The germline V gene has CDR1 SGHNT and CDR2 YYREEE (reference sequence). The CDR3 is 14 residues long.

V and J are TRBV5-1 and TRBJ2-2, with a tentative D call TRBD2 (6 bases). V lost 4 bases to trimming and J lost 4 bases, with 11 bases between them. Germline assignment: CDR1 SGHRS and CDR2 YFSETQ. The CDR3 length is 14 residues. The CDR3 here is CASSAGISTGELFF. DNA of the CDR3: TGCGCCAGCAGCGCGGGGATCAGCACCGGGGAGCTGTTTTTT.

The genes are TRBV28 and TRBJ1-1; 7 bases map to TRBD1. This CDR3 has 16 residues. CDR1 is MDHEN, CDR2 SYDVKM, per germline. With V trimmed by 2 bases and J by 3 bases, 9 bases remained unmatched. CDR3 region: CASSLPAGGSDTEAFF. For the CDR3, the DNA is TGTGCCAGCAGTTTACCGGCAGGGGGTAGTGACACTGAAGCTTTCTTT.

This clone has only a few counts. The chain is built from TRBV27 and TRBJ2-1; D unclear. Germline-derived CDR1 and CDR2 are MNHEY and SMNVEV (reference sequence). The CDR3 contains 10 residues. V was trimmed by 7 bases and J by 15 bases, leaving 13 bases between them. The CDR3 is CASNQRIWFF. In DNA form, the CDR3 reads TGTGCCAGCAACCAAAGGATTTGGTTCTTC.

Here the CDR3 DNA reads TGTGCCACCCTACAACAGGGAAGAATTCGATCGGCTTTCTTT. Its translation is CATLQQGRIRSAFF. The rearrangement uses TRBV6-5 and TRBJ1-1; maybe TRBD1 (6 bases). With 10 bases removed from V and 11 bases from J, the gap between germline ends came to 26 bases. CDR3 size: 14 residues. Germline V gives CDR1 MNHEY, CDR2 SVGAGI.

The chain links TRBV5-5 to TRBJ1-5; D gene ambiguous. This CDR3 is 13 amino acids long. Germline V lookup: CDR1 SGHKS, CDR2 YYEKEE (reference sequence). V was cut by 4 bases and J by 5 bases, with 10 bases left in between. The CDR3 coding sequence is TGTGCCAGCAGCAAAGCGGGAGATCAGCCCCAGCATTTT. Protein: CASSKAGDQPQHF.

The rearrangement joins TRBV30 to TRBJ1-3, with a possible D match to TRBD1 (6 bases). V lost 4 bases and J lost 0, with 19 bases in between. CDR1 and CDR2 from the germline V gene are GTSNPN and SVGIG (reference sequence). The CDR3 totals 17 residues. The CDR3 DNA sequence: TGTGCCTGGATCTCGGGGACAAGGGCTTTCTCTGGAAACACCATATATTTT. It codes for CAWISGTRAFSGNTIYF.

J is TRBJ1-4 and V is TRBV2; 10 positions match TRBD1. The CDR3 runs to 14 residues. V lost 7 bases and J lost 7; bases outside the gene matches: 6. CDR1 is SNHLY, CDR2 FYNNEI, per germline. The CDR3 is CASTGDRGAEKLFF. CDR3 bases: TGTGCCAGCACCGGGGACAGGGGAGCTGAAAAACTGTTTTTT.

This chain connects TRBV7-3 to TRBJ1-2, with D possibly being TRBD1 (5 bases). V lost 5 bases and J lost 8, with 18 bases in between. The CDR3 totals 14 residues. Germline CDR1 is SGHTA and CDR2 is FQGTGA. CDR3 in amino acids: CASSAGGAGDGYTF. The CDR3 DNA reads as TGTGCCAGCAGCGCCGGCGGCGCTGGGGACGGCTACACCTTC.

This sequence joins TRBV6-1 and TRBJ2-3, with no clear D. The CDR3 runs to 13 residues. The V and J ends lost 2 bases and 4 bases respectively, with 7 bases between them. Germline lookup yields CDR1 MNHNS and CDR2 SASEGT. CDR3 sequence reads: CASSEQTPDTQYF. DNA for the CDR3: TGTGCCAGCAGTGAACAGACCCCAGATACGCAGTATTTT.

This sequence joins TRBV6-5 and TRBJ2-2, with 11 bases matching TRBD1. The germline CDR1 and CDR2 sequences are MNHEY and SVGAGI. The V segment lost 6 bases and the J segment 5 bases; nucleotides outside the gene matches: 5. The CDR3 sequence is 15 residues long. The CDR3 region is CASSWTGGATGELFF. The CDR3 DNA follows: TGTGCCAGCAGCTGGACAGGGGGCGCGACCGGGGAGCTGTTTTTT.

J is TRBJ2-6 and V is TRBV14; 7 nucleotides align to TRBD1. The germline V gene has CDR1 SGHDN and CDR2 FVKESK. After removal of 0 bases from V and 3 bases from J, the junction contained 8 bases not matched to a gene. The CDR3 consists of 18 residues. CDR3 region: CASSQDPGQIFGANVLTF. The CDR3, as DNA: TGTGCCAGCAGCCAAGATCCGGGACAGATCTTTGGGGCCAACGTCCTGACTTTC.

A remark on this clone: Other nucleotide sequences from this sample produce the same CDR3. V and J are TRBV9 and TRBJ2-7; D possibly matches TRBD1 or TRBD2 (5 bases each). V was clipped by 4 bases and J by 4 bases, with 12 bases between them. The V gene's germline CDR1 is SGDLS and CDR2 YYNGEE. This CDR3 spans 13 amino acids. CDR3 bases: TGTGCCAGCAGCCCGGGACCTTTTTACGAGCAGTACTTC. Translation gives CASSPGPFYEQYF.

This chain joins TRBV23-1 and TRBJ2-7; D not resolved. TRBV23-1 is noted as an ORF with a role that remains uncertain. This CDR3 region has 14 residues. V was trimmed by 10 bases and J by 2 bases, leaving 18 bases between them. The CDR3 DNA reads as TGCGCCACCCTCCCCACACCGGACGCCTACGAGCAGTACTTC. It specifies CATLPTPDAYEQYF.

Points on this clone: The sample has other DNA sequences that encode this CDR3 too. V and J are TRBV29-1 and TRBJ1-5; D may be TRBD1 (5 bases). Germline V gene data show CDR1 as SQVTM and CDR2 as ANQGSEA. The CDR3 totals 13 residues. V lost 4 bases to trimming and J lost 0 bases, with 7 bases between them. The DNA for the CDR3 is TGCAGCGTTGCGGGGGATAGCAATCAGCCCCAGCATTTT. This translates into CSVAGDSNQPQHF.

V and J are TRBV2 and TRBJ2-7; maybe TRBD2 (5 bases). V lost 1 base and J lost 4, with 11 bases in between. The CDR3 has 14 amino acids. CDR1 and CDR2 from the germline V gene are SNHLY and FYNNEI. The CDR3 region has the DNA TGTGCCAGCAGTGAAGTTCGGGGTTGGTACGAGCAGTACTTC. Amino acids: CASSEVRGWYEQYF.

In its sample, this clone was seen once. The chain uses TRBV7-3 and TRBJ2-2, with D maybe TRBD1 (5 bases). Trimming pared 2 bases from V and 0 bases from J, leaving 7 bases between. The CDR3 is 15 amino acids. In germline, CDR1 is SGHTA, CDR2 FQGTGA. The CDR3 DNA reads TGTGCCAGCAGCTTAGGGGCGACGAACACCGGGGAGCTGTTTTTT. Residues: CASSLGATNTGELFF.